Listed here are 29 T cell receptor beta chains from one sample, sequenced in a study of OX40 agonist ivuxolimab in advanced cancers. The method was immunoSEQ multiplex PCR; TCRdb's version includes in-frame clones alone and lacks a portion of them. The table records some 82,000 clones, 94% of them present only once. The material was CD4+ or CD8+ T cells sorted from blood, obtained in a trial of the OX40 agonist ivuxolimab. All receptors derive from an adult with an advanced solid tumor such as melanoma, head and neck, liver or kidney cancer.

The gene calls are TRBV7-8 and TRBJ1-1, with D maybe TRBD1 (5 bases). The CDR3 is made up of 16 amino acids. Germline V gene data show CDR1 as SGHVS and CDR2 as FQNEAQ. Trimming took off 7 bases at V and 0 bases at J, with 18 bases between the two ends. CDR3 in DNA: TGTGCCAGCACCCTGCCTCGGGCAGGGATGAACACTGAAGCTTTCTTT. This encodes CASTLPRAGMNTEAFF.

V and J are TRBV4-1 and TRBJ1-2; TRBD1 might be the D (5 bases). The CDR3 consists of 15 residues. The V gene's germline CDR1 is MGHRA and CDR2 YSYEKL. V lost 0 bases and J lost 8, with 16 bases in between. The CDR3 reads CASSQDQGYRRGYTF. The CDR3 coding sequence is TGCGCCAGCAGCCAAGACCAGGGCTATCGGCGGGGCTACACCTTC.

The chain links TRBV5-1 to TRBJ2-7; the match to TRBD2 covers 7 bases. CDR1 and CDR2 from the germline V gene are SGHRS and YFSETQ. The CDR3 totals 12 residues. V lost 0 bases to trimming and J lost 6 bases; unmatched junction nucleotides: 0. The CDR3 DNA follows: TGCGCCAGCAGCTTGGCGGGGGGCGAGCAGTACTTC. Translated: CASSLAGGEQYF.

The CDR3 bases are TGTGCCAGCAGCGTAGGGAACTATGGCTACACCTTC. Translation: CASSVGNYGYTF. This rearrangement joins TRBV9 to TRBJ1-2; the D is unclear. Germline CDR1 and CDR2: SGDLS and YYNGEE. This CDR3 is built from 12 residues. V lost 0 bases and J lost 2, with 2 bases in between. Supplemented by reference TRBV9 and TRBJ1-2, the full variable domain reads DSGVTQTPKHLITATGQRVTLRCSPRSGDLSVYWYQQSLDQGLQFLIQYYNGEERAKGNILERFSAQQFPDLHSELNLSSLELGDSALYFCASSVGNYGYTFGSGTRLTVV.

This sequence joins TRBV19 and TRBJ1-5; D gene unclear. Trimming took 7 bases from V and 4 from J, leaving 11 bases between them. The CDR3 spans 13 residues. Per germline, CDR1 LNHDA and CDR2 SQIVND (reference sequence). The CDR3 protein is CASIGQKNQPQHF. In DNA form, the CDR3 reads TGTGCCAGTATAGGGCAGAAGAATCAGCCCCAGCATTTT.

The chain couples TRBV7-9 to TRBJ2-7, with D perhaps matching TRBD2 (6 bases). The CDR3 sequence is 13 residues long. Germline V CDR1 and CDR2: SEHNR, FQNEAQ (reference sequence). The V gene lost 3 bases and the J gene lost 5 bases, with 11 bases spanning the gap. CDR3 amino acids: CASSFFGGDEQYF. The CDR3 DNA follows: TGTGCCAGCAGCTTTTTTGGCGGGGACGAGCAGTACTTC.

The J gene is TRBJ2-5, the V gene TRBV9; the match to TRBD1 covers 10 bases. The CDR3 totals 16 residues. Germline V gene data show CDR1 as SGDLS and CDR2 as YYNGEE. V trimming: 3 bases; J trimming: 4 bases; junction bases outside the gene matches: 9. The CDR3 coding sequence is TGTGCCAGCAGCGCGGCGGGGACAGGGGTGGGAGAGACCCAGTACTTC. This codes for CASSAAGTGVGETQYF.

The rearrangement links TRBV30 to TRBJ2-3; D possibly corresponds to TRBD1 (6 bases). Between the trimmed V and J ends, which lost 3 bases and 5 bases, there was a span of 12 bases. The germline V gene has CDR1 GTSNPN and CDR2 SVGIG (reference sequence). CDR3 length: 13 amino acids. CDR3 residues: CAWRLRGRDTQYF. The CDR3, as DNA: TGTGCCTGGAGACTCAGGGGTAGAGATACGCAGTATTTT.

J is TRBJ2-1 and V is TRBV13; TRBD2 aligns across 9 bases. There are 15 residues in the CDR3. From germline, CDR1 is PRHDT and CDR2 FYEKMQ (reference sequence). The V gene end was trimmed by 5 bases and the J gene end by 0 bases; junction bases not matched to a gene: 2. This chain's CDR3 is CASSLSGSSYNEQFF. CDR3 in DNA: TGTGCCAGCAGCCTTAGCGGGAGCTCCTACAATGAGCAGTTCTTC.

The rearrangement links TRBV7-6 to TRBJ2-3, with 9 bases aligning to TRBD2. Germline CDR1 and CDR2: SGHVS and FNYEAQ. J gave up 5 bases and V 4 bases, and 10 bases lay outside the gene matches. The CDR3 covers 16 residues. The CDR3 spells CASSSFGGRAKDTQYF. Here the CDR3 DNA reads TGTGCCAGCAGCTCCTTTGGCGGGAGGGCCAAAGATACGCAGTATTTT.

The V gene is TRBV29-1, the J gene TRBJ1-1; no reliable D call. In germline, CDR1 is SQVTM, CDR2 ANQGSEA. Between the trimmed V and J ends, which lost 6 bases and 0 bases, there was a span of 14 bases. CDR3 size: 14 residues. CDR3 bases: TGCAGCGTGGCCCCCGGAATGATGAACACTGAAGCTTTCTTT. This encodes CSVAPGMMNTEAFF.

The chain recombines TRBV28 with TRBJ1-1; D ambiguous. In germline, CDR1 is MDHEN, CDR2 SYDVKM. The CDR3 sequence is 13 residues long. The V and J ends lost 4 bases and 10 bases respectively, with 16 bases between them. The CDR3 here is CASSSWYGWGAFF. The CDR3 DNA sequence: TGTGCCAGCAGTTCCTGGTATGGCTGGGGAGCTTTCTTT.

This clone has only a few counts. V gene TRBV6-5 combines with J gene TRBJ2-7, with 11 bases fitting TRBD2. In germline, CDR1 is MNHEY, CDR2 SVGAGI. This CDR3 spans 15 amino acids. Unmatched junction bases numbered 4, after V lost 6 bases and J lost 0 bases. The CDR3 spells CASSVGLADSYEQYF. The CDR3 bases are TGTGCCAGCAGCGTGGGACTAGCGGACTCCTACGAGCAGTACTTC.

The chain joins TRBV13 to TRBJ1-3; no definite D call. V lost 0 bases to trimming and J lost 3 bases, with 12 bases between them. This CDR3 region has 16 residues. Germline V lookup: CDR1 PRHDT, CDR2 FYEKMQ (reference sequence). CDR3 nucleotides: TGTGCCAGCAGCTTAGGGGGCAGGTTTGTTGGAAACACCATATATTTT. This sequence encodes CASSLGGRFVGNTIYF.

The rearrangement joins TRBV19 to TRBJ2-6; a possible D gene is TRBD2 (5 bases). Germline V gene sequence: CDR1 LNHDA, CDR2 SQIVND (reference sequence). With 2 bases removed from V and 1 base from J, the gap between germline ends came to 18 bases. This CDR3 is 19 amino acids long. The DNA for the CDR3 is TGTGCCAGTAGTATATCCGGGGTACTACACCCATCTGGGGCCAACGTCCTGACTTTC. It is translated as CASSISGVLHPSGANVLTF.

This clone was seen only a few times. The chain recombines TRBV28 with TRBJ1-3, with D maybe TRBD1 (5 bases). V lost 4 bases to trimming and J lost 5 bases, with 15 bases between them. The germline V gene has CDR1 MDHEN and CDR2 SYDVKM. CDR3 length: 15 amino acids. DNA for the CDR3: TGTGCCAGCAGTTCCTGGAGGGGATCCCGAAACACCATATATTTT. It translates to CASSSWRGSRNTIYF.

The V gene is TRBV5-6, the J gene TRBJ2-7; D is undetermined. This CDR3 is built from 12 residues. CDR1 and CDR2 (germline): SGHDT, YYEEEE. V lost 4 bases to trimming and J lost 5 bases, with 10 bases between them. The CDR3 sequence: CASSALLHEQYF. CDR3 DNA: TGTGCCAGCAGCGCACTTCTCCACGAGCAGTACTTC.

V is TRBV18 and J is TRBJ2-1, with TRBD1 identical over 7 bases. The CDR3 is made up of 15 amino acids. Germline V gives CDR1 KGHSH, CDR2 LQKENI. Unmatched junction bases numbered 4, after V lost 3 bases and J lost 2 bases. CDR3 in amino acids: CASSPYRGPYNEQFF. The DNA for the CDR3 is TGTGCCAGCTCACCTTACAGGGGTCCCTACAATGAGCAGTTCTTC.

With regard to this clone: The sample has other DNA sequences that encode this CDR3 too. The chain is built from TRBV15 and TRBJ2-3; possible D gene TRBD2, 6 bases. The ends were cut back, 5 bases at V and 2 bases at J, with 14 bases in the middle. This CDR3 spans 15 amino acids. Germline assignment: CDR1 LNHNV and CDR2 YYDKDF (reference sequence). DNA for the CDR3: TGTGCCACCAGCTTCCGGACTAATCCCACAGATACGCAGTATTTT. This translates into CATSFRTNPTDTQYF.

V gene TRBV11-2 combines with J gene TRBJ2-3; D is uncertain. The V gene lost 7 bases and the J gene lost 12 bases, with 23 bases spanning the gap. The CDR3 covers 14 residues. Germline lookup yields CDR1 SGHAT and CDR2 FQNNGV. The CDR3 nucleotides are TGTGCCAGCACCATCGTCAATGTGGCTCCGAATCAGTATTTT. Its translation is CASTIVNVAPNQYF.

This clone has more than one count but fewer than ten. This specimen includes other DNA sequences encoding the same CDR3. The chain employs TRBV13 and TRBJ1-1; a possible D gene is TRBD1 (6 bases). Trimming shortened V by 5 bases and J by 4 bases, and 23 bases separated the two germline ends. This CDR3 contains 17 residues. The V gene's germline CDR1 is PRHDT and CDR2 FYEKMQ (reference sequence). The CDR3 sequence: CASSPRTAAHWATEAFF. Here the CDR3 DNA reads TGTGCCAGCAGCCCGAGGACAGCCGCCCATTGGGCCACTGAAGCTTTCTTT. Full variable domain (remainder filled in from reference TRBV13 and TRBJ1-1): AAGVIQSPRHLIKEKRETATLKCYPIPRHDTVYWYQQGPGQDPQFLISFYEKMQSDKGSIPDRFSAQQFSDYHSELNMSSLELGDSALYFCASSPRTAAHWATEAFFGQGTRLTVV.

The CDR3 region is CASSVSTGLWVAEAFF. Written as DNA, the CDR3 is TGTGCCAGCAGTGTCTCGACAGGGCTTTGGGTGGCTGAAGCTTTCTTT. V usage is TRBV6-1 and J usage is TRBJ1-1; 7 nucleotides agree with TRBD1. This CDR3 has 16 residues. V gave up 4 bases and J gave up 6 bases; unmatched junction bases: 14. Germline V gene lookup returns CDR1 MNHNS and CDR2 SASEGT.

The rearrangement uses TRBV6-1 and TRBJ2-6; D gene uncertain. Germline lookup yields CDR1 MNHNS and CDR2 SASEGT. The germline V and J ends were trimmed by 3 bases and 0 bases, with 6 bases remaining between them. The length of the CDR3 is 15 residues. The CDR3 DNA reads TGTGCCAGCAGTGAGTGGGGCTCTGGGGCCAACGTCCTGACTTTC. It is translated as CASSEWGSGANVLTF.

This sequence joins TRBV5-4 and TRBJ2-7; the D gene is possibly TRBD1 (6 bases). This CDR3 is 12 amino acids long. V lost 4 bases to trimming and J lost 2 bases, with 7 bases between them. The germline gives CDR1 SGHNT, CDR2 YYREEE (reference sequence). The CDR3 region is CASSGQTYEQYF. The CDR3 DNA follows: TGTGCCAGCAGCGGACAGACCTACGAGCAGTACTTC.

Of note for this clone: Its ends do not fully match the called genes, so a read error is possible. This CDR3 is CASSPPGIGTLF. Written as DNA, the CDR3 is TGTGCCAGCAGTCCTCCGGGGATAGGCACGCTTTTT. This chain connects TRBV6-6 to TRBJ1-5; D unresolved. The CDR3 is made up of 12 amino acids. CDR1 is MNHNY and CDR2 is SVGAGI in the germline V gene (reference sequence).

This chain joins TRBV30 and TRBJ1-2, with 8 nucleotides matching TRBD1. Per germline, CDR1 GTSNPN and CDR2 SVGIG (reference sequence). Losses at the gene ends were 2 bases for V and 8 bases for J; bases not matched to a gene: 10. The CDR3 has 14 amino acids. CDR3 sequence: CAWSRAGGREGYTF. CDR3 DNA sequence: TGTGCCTGGAGTAGGGCAGGGGGCCGAGAAGGCTACACCTTC. The variable domain in full, completed from reference TRBV30 and TRBJ1-2, reads SQTIHQWPATLVQPVGSPLSLECTVEGTSNPNLYWYRQAAGRGLQLLFYSVGIGQISSEVPQNLSASRPQDRQFILSSKKLLLSDSGFYLCAWSRAGGREGYTFGSGTRLTVV.

The gene calls are TRBV7-9 and TRBJ1-4, with TRBD1 matching 7 bases. CDR3 size: 14 residues. Germline values: CDR1 SEHNR, CDR2 FQNEAQ (reference sequence). J gave up 4 bases and V 5 bases, and 4 bases lay outside the gene matches. This chain's CDR3 is CASSGGTVNEKLFF. In nucleotides, the CDR3 is TGTGCCAGCAGCGGCGGGACAGTTAATGAAAAACTGTTTTTT.

The chain links TRBV27 to TRBJ2-4; D unresolved. CDR1 is MNHEY and CDR2 is SMNVEV in the germline V gene (reference sequence). CDR3 size: 11 residues. Trimming removed 7 bases at V and 7 bases at J, with 8 bases between. The CDR3 is CASTYGNIQYF. CDR3 sequence (DNA): TGTGCCAGCACTTACGGGAACATTCAGTACTTC.

The genes are TRBV7-9 and TRBJ1-3; D gene unclear. CDR3 size: 15 residues. Looked up from germline, CDR1 is SEHNR and CDR2 is FQNEAQ (reference sequence). With 5 bases removed from V and 3 bases from J, the gap between germline ends came to 14 bases. Here the CDR3 DNA reads TGTGCCAGCAGCCAAGGGTTTTTGGTTGGAAACACCATATATTTT. Protein sequence: CASSQGFLVGNTIYF.